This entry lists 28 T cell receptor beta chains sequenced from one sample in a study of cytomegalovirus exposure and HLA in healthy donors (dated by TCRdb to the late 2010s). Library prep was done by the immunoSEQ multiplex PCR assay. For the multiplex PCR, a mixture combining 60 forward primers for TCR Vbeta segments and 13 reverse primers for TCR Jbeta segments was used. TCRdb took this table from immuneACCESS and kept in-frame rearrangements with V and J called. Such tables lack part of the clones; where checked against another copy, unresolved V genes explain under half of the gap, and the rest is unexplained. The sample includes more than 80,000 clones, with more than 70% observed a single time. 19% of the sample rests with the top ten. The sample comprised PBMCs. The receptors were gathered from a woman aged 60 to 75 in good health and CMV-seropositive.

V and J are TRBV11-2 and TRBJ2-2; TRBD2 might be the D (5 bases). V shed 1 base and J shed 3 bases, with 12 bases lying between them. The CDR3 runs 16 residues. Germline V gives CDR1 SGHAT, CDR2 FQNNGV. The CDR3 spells CASSLAPSPHTGELFF. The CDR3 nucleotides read TGTGCCAGCAGCTTAGCACCTAGCCCTCACACCGGGGAGCTGTTTTTT.

CDR3 bases: TGTGCCAGCAGTTTATTGCCAGGGCGCGGAGGGACCGGGGAGCTGTTTTTT. Translated, it gives CASSLLPGRGGTGELFF. The rearrangement links TRBV27 to TRBJ2-2, with D perhaps matching TRBD2 (6 bases). The CDR3 is made up of 17 amino acids. From germline, CDR1 is MNHEY and CDR2 SMNVEV (reference sequence). With 1 base removed from V and 5 bases from J, the gap between germline ends came to 17 bases.

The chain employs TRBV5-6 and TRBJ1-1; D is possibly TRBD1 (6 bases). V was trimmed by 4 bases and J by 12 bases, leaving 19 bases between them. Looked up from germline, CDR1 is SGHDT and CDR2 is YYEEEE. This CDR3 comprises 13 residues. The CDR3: CASSARGVSRTFF. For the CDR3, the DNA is TGTGCCAGCAGCGCCAGGGGAGTCTCTAGAACTTTCTTT.

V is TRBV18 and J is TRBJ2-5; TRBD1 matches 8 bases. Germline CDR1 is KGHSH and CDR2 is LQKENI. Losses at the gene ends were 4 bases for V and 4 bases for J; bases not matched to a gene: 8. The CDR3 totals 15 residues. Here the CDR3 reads CASSLTGGSSETQYF. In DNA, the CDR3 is TGTGCCAGCTCACTTACAGGGGGTTCATCAGAGACCCAGTACTTC.

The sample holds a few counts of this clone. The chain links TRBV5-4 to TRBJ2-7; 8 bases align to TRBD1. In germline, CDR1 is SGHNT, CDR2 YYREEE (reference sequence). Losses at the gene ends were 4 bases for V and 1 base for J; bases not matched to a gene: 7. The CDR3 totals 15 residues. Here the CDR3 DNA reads TGTGCCAGCAGCCGCACAGGGGGTTGGTCCTACGAGCAGTACTTC. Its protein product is CASSRTGGWSYEQYF.

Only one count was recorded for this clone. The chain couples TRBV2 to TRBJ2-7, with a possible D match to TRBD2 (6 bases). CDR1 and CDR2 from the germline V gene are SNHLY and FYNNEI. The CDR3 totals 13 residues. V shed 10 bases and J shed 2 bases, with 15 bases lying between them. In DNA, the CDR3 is TGTGCCACCCAGTTGGCGGGGCCCTACGAGCAGTACTTC. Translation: CATQLAGPYEQYF.

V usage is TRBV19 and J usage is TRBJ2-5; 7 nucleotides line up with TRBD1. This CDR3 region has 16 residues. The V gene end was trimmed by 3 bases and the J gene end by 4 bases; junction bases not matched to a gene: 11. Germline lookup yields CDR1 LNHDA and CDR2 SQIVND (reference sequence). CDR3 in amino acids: CASSISERAGGETQYF. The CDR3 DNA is TGTGCCAGTAGTATTTCAGAGAGGGCAGGGGGAGAGACCCAGTACTTC.

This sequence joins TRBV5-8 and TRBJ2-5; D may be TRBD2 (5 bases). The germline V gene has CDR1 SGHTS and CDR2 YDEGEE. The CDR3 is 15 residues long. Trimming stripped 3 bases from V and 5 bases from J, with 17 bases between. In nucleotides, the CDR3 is TGTGCCAGCAGCTGGACTTACCGAAGGAGGGAGACCCAGTACTTC. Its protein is CASSWTYRRRETQYF.

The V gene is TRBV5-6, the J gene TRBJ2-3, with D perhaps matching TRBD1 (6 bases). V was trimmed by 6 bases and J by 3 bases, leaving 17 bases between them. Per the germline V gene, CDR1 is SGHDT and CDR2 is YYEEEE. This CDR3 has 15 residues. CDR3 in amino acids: CASTELGAPTDTQYF. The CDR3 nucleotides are TGTGCCAGCACCGAGCTGGGGGCGCCTACAGATACGCAGTATTTT. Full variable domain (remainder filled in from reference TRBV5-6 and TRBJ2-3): DAGVTQSPTHLIKTRGQQVTLRCSPKSGHDTVSWYQQALGQGPQFIFQYYEEEERQRGNFPDRFSGHQFPNYSSELNVNALLLGDSALYLCASTELGAPTDTQYFGPGTRLTVL.

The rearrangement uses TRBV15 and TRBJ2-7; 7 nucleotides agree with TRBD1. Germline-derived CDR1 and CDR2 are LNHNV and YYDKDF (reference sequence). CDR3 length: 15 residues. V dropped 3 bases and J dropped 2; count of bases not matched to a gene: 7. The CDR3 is CATSSFRDSPYEQYF. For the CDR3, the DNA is TGTGCCACCAGCAGCTTCCGGGACAGCCCCTACGAGCAGTACTTC.

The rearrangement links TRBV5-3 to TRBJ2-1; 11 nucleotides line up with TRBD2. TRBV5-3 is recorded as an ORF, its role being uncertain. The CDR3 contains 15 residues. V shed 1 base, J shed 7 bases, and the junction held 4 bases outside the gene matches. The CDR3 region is CARSLITSGSNEQFF. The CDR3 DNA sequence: TGTGCCAGAAGCTTGATTACTAGCGGGAGTAATGAGCAGTTCTTC.

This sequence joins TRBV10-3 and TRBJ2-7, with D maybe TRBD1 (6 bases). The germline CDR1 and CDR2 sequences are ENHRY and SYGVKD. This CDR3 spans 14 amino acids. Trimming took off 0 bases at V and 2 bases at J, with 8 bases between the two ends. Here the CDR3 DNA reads TGTGCCATCAGTGAGTCTGGACAGCCCTACGAGCAGTACTTC. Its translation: CAISESGQPYEQYF.

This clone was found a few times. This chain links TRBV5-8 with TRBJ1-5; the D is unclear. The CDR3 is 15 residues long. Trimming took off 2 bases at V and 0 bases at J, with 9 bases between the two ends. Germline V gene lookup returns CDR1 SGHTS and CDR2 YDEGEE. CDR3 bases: TGTGCCAGCAGCTTTTCCAGTTATAGCAATCAGCCCCAGCATTTT. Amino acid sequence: CASSFSSYSNQPQHF.

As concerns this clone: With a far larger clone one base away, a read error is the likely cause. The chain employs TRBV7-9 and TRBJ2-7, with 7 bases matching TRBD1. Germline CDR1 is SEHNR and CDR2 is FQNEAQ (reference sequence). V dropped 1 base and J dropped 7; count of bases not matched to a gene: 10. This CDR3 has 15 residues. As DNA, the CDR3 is TGTGCCAGCAGCTTAGAACAGGGGCGGAACAATGAGCAGTACTTC. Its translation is CASSLEQGRNNEQYF.

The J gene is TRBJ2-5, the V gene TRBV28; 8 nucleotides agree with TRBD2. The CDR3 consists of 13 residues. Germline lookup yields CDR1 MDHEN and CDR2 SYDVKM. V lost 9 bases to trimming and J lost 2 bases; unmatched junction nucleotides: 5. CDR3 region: CASLAGQQETQYF. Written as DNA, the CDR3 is TGTGCCAGTCTAGCGGGCCAGCAAGAGACCCAGTACTTC.

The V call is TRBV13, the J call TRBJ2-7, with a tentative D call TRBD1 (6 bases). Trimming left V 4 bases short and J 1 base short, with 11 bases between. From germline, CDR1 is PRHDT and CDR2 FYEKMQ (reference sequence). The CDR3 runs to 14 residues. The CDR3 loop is CASSSQGSSYEQYF. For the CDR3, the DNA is TGTGCCAGCAGCTCTCAGGGGTCGTCCTACGAGCAGTACTTC. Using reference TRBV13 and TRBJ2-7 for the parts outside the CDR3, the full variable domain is AAGVIQSPRHLIKEKRETATLKCYPIPRHDTVYWYQQGPGQDPQFLISFYEKMQSDKGSIPDRFSAQQFSDYHSELNMSSLELGDSALYFCASSSQGSSYEQYFGPGTRLTVT.

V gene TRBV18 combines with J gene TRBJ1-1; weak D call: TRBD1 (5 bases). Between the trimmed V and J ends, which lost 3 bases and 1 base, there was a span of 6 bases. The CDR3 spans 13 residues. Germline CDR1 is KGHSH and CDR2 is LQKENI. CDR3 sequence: CASSPQGNTEAFF. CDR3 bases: TGTGCCAGCTCACCTCAGGGGAACACTGAAGCTTTCTTT. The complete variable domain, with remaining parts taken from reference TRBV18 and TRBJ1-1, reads NAGVMQNPRHLVRRRGQEARLRCSPMKGHSHVYWYRQLPEEGLKFMVYLQKENIIDESGMPKERFSAEFPKEGPSILRIQQVVRGDSAAYFCASSPQGNTEAFFGQGTRLTVV.

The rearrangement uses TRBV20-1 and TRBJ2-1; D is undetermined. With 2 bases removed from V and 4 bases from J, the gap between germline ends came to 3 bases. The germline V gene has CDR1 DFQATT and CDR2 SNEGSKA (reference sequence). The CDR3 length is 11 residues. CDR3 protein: CSARLYNEQFF. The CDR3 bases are TGCAGTGCTAGACTGTACAATGAGCAGTTCTTC.

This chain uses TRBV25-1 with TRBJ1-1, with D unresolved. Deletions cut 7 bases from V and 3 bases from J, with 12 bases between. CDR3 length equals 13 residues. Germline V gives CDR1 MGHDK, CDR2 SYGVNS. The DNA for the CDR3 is TGTGCCAGCACCACCCCACTACACACTGAAGCTTTCTTT. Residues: CASTTPLHTEAFF.

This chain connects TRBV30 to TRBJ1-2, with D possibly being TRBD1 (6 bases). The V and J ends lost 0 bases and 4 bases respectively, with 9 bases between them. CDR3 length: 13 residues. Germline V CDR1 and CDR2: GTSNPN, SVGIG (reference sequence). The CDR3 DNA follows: TGTGCCTGGAGTGTAGGGGGAGCCTATGGCTACACCTTC. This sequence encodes CAWSVGGAYGYTF.

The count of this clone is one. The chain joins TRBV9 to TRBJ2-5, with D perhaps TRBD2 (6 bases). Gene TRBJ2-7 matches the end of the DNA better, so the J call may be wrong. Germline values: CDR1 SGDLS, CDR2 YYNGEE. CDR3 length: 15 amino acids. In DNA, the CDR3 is TGTGCCAGCAGCGTAGAAGTGGGAGGATTGTTCGAGCAGTACTTC. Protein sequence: CASSVEVGGLFEQYF.

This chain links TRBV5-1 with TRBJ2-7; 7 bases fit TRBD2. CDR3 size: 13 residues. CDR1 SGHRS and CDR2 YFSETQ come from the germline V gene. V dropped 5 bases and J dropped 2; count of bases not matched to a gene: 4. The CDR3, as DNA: TGCGCCAGCAGAAGGCGGGAGCCCTACGAGCAGTACTTC. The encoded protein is CASRRREPYEQYF. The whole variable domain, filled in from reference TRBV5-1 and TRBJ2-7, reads KAGVTQTPRYLIKTRGQQVTLSCSPISGHRSVSWYQQTPGQGLQFLFEYFSETQRNKGNFPGRFSGRQFSNSRSEMNVSTLELGDSALYLCASRRREPYEQYFGPGTRLTVT.

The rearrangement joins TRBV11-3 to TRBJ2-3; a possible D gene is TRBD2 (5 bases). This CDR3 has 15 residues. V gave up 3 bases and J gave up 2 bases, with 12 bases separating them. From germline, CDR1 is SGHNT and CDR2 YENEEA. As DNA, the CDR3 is TGTGCCAGCAGCTTGGGTCTAGCAGTCACAGATACGCAGTATTTT. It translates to CASSLGLAVTDTQYF.

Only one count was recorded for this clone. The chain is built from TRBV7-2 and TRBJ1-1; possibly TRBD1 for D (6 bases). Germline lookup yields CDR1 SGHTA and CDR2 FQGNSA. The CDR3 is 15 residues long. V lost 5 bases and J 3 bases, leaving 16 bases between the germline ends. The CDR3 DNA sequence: TGTGCCAGCAGCCCCCAACAGGGAAGGTACACTGAAGCTTTCTTT. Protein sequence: CASSPQQGRYTEAFF.

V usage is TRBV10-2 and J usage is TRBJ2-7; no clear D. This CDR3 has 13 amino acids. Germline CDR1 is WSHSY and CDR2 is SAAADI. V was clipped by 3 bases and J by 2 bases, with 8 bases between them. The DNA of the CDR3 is TGCGCCAGCAGTGAATCGGTGGCCTACGAGCAGTACTTC. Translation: CASSESVAYEQYF.

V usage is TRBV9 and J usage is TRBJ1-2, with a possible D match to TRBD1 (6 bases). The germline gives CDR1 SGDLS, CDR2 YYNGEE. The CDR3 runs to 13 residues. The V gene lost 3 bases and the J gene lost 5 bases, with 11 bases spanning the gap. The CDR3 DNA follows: TGTGCCAGCAGCGAGAGGGGGAAGTATGGCTACACCTTC. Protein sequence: CASSERGKYGYTF.

The CDR3, as DNA: TGTGCCAGCAGCGTTGGGACTATACAAGAGACCCAGTACTTC. Protein product: CASSVGTIQETQYF. This chain joins TRBV9 and TRBJ2-5; 7 bases match TRBD2. Losses at the gene ends were 2 bases for V and 2 bases for J; bases not matched to a gene: 3. CDR1 SGDLS and CDR2 YYNGEE come from the germline V gene. This CDR3 contains 14 residues.

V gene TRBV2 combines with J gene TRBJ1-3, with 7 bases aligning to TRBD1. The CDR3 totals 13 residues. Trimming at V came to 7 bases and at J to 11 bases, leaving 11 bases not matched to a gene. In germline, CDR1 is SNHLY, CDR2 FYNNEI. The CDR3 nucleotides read TGTGCCAGCACAAAACAGGGGAACCACGCCATATATTTT. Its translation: CASTKQGNHAIYF.